This paragraph reports one T cell receptor (beta chain). This sample was included in a study of blood T cell repertoires in COVID-19. Background on the study: The study drew acute and convalescent COVID-19 samples from the United States, Italy and Spain. PBMCs, B-cell-depleted T cells, or T cells provided the cDNA or gDNA that made up the material.

This CDR3 has 16 amino acids. CDR1 is SNHLY, CDR2 FYNNEI, per germline. After removal of 6 bases from V and 7 bases from J, the junction contained 10 bases not matched to a gene. Original handling: Reference gene primer amplification in the assay estimated nucleated cell counts. The data were produced by immunoSEQ multiplex PCR, yet TCRdb's version contains in-frame clones alone and is incomplete. V, J and clone size were drawn from that table, and D and trimming were deduced from the DNA. The repertoire holds roughly 63,000 clones, with around 87% as singletons. This receptor was taken from a man aged 50 to 60 with acute or convalescent COVID-19. Sequenced material: peripheral blood. The V and J genes are TRBV2 and TRBJ2-7, with 15 bases aligning to TRBD2. CDR3 amino acids: CASRTGLAGGPFEQYF. For the CDR3, the DNA is TGTGCCAGCAGAACCGGACTAGCGGGAGGGCCGTTTGAGCAGTACTTC.